Below are 4 T cell receptor beta chains sequenced from a single sample in a study of blood T cells in healthy people across ages. A second about 7 to 12 cycle PCR used barcoded and J-beta primers. In TCRdb, the 5' RACE reads were re-called with MiXCR into one record per CDR3 protein. Of 600,000 to 850,000 distinct CDR3 sequences listed, 20% to 25% are singletons. The same sample was also used in a study of T cells of mothers and their children.

The specimen was blood. Receptor source: a boy between 5 and 17 years old in good health.

The chain is built from TRBV20-1 and TRBJ2-7, with 7 bases that match TRBD2. Germline V lookup: CDR1 DFQATT, CDR2 SNEGSKA (reference sequence). V lost 1 base and J lost 3; bases outside the gene matches: 6. This CDR3 has 14 amino acids. This CDR3 reads CSARGLADYYEQYF. DNA of the CDR3: TGCAGTGCTAGAGGGCTAGCGGATTACTACGAGCAGTACTTC.

The chain employs TRBV29-1 and TRBJ2-3; 8 bases are a match to TRBD2. Germline V gene sequence: CDR1 SQVTM, CDR2 ANQGSEA. V trimming: 7 bases; J trimming: 3 bases; junction bases outside the gene matches: 6. The CDR3 sequence is 13 residues long. The CDR3 here is CSATSGLTDTQYF. The CDR3 DNA sequence: TGCAGCGCCACTAGCGGACTAACAGATACGCAGTATTTT.

This clonotype was seen only a few times. The V and J genes are TRBV5-1 and TRBJ2-7; D call uncertain. This CDR3 comprises 14 residues. The germline gives CDR1 SGHRS, CDR2 YFSETQ. Trimming removed 0 bases at V and 6 bases at J, with 13 bases between. The CDR3 reads CASSLGQHAVEQYF. CDR3 nucleotides: TGCGCCAGCAGCTTGGGGCAGCACGCTGTCGAGCAGTACTTC.

The J gene is TRBJ2-5, the V gene TRBV20-1, with D possibly being TRBD2 (6 bases). The V end lost 1 base, the J end lost 5 bases, and 17 bases lay between the germline ends. Germline V lookup: CDR1 DFQATT, CDR2 SNEGSKA (reference sequence). The CDR3 runs to 15 residues. Here the CDR3 reads CSARGVGAGGETQYF. In DNA, the CDR3 is TGCAGTGCTAGAGGGGTTGGAGCGGGCGGGGAGACCCAGTACTTC.